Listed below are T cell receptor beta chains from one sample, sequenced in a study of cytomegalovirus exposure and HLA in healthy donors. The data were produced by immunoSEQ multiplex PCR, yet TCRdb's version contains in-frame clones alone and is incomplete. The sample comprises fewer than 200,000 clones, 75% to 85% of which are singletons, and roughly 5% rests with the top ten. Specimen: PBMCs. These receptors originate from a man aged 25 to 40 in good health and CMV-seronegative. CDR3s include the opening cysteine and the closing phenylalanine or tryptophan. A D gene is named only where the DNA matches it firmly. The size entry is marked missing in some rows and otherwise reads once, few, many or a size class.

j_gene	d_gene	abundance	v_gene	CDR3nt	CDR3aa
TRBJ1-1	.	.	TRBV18	TGTGCCAGCTCACCTGCTGGGAGGGTGAGGAACACTGAAGCTTTCTTT	CASSPAGRVRNTEAFF
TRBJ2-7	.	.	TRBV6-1	TGTGCCAGCAGTGACCTGGCAGGTCTCACGGACGAGCAGTACTTC	CASSDLAGLTDEQYF
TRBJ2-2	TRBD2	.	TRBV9	TGTGCCAGCAGCGTAGTTCGGTTTGAGCGGGGGGCGGTTAGCACCGGGGAGCTGTTTTTT	CASSVVRFERGAVSTGELFF
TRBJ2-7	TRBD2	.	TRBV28	TGTGCCAGCAGTCCGGGACTAGCGATCCACGAGCAGTACTTC	CASSPGLAIHEQYF
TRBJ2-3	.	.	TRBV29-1	TGCAGCGTTGAAGATGAGGTCGATACGCAGTATTTT	CSVEDEVDTQYF
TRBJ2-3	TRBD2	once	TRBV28	TGTGCCAGCAGTTCCCTACTTGGCGGGGGAACCATGGCAGATACGCAGTATTTT	CASSSLLGGGTMADTQYF
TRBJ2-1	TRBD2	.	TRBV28	TGTGCCAGCAGTTCCCCCATGACTAGCGGGGGATTTTACAATGAGCAGTTCTTC	CASSSPMTSGGFYNEQFF
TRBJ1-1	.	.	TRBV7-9	TGTGCCAGCACCCACAACCCCACTGAAGCTTTCTTT	CASTHNPTEAFF
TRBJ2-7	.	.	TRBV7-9	TGTGCCAGCAGCCGCGTCGGGACAACAAAAAGCGAGCAGTACTTC	CASSRVGTTKSEQYF
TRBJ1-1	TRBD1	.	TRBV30	TGTGCCTGGAGTGGACAGGGCAACACTGAAGCTTTCTTT	CAWSGQGNTEAFF
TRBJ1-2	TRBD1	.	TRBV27	TGTGCCAGCAGCCTCACAGACAGGGGGCAGGATGGCTACACCTTC	CASSLTDRGQDGYTF
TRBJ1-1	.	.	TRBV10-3	TGTGCCATCAGTGAGGTCCCGCCGACATCTAAAGCTTTCTTT	CAISEVPPTSKAFF
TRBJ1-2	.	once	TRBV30	TGTGCCTGGAGGAACCAGGGCTACACCTTC	CAWRNQGYTF
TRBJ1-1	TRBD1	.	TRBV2	TGTGCCAGCAGCGTGAACCCGGACAGGCTGTCTTTCTTT	CASSVNPDRLSFF
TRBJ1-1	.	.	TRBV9	TGTGCCAGCAGCCCCCGGGTGAACACTGAAGCTTTCTTT	CASSPRVNTEAFF
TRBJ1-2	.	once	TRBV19	TGTGCCACCTCTTATTATGGGGGCGGCTACACCTTC	CATSYYGGGYTF
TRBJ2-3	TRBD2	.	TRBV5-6	TGTGCCAGCAGCTTGTTTCTAGCGGGAGGTTACAACACAGATACGCAGTATTTT	CASSLFLAGGYNTDTQYF
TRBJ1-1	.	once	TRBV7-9	TGTTCCAGCAGCCTATCCGGGGGCACTGAAGCTTTCTTT	CSSSLSGGTEAFF
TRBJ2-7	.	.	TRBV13	TGTGCCAGCAGTCTCAACCTCCTCTACGAGCAGTACTTC	CASSLNLLYEQYF
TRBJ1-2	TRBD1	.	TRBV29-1	TGCAGCGTTGACGGCAGGGGGTTGGATGGCTACACCTTC	CSVDGRGLDGYTF
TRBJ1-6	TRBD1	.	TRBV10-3	TGTGCCATCAGTGAGTCGGGACAGGCTTATAATTCACCCCTCCACTTT	CAISESGQAYNSPLHF
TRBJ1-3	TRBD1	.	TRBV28	TGTGCCAGCAGTTTAATGGGACAGGGTGGCATGTCTGGAAACACCATATATTTT	CASSLMGQGGMSGNTIYF
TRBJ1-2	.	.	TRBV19	TGTGCCAGTAGTATTGACAGAGGTGGCTACACCTTC	CASSIDRGGYTF
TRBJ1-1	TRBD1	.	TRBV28	TGTGCCAGCTCTCCTCAGGGCGGACAGGGGTCGAACACTGAAGCTTTCTTT	CASSPQGGQGSNTEAFF
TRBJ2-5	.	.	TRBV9	TGTGCCAGCAGCGTAGAGGCGGAGGAGACCCAGTACTTC	CASSVEAEETQYF
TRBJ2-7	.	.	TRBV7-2	TGTGCCAGTAGCCCCTTTATAGACTACGAGCAGTACTTC	CASSPFIDYEQYF
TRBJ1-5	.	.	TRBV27	TGTGCCAGCAGTTTTAGTCCCAATCAGCCCCAGCATTTT	CASSFSPNQPQHF
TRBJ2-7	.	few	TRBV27	TGTGCCAGCAGTCTTGGAGGTGGCGCCTACGAGCAGTACTTC	CASSLGGGAYEQYF
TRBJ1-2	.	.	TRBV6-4	TGTGCCAGCAGTGACTCATTCAGGGGTGGAGGCTACACCTTC	CASSDSFRGGGYTF
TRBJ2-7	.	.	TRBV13	TGTGCCAGCAGCTCGCGACTCTCCTACGAGCAGTACTTC	CASSSRLSYEQYF
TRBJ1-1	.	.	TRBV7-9	TGTGCCAGCAGCTTAGAGGAAGGGGGATGGACTGAAGCTTTCTTT	CASSLEEGGWTEAFF
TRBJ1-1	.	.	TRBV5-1	TGCGCCAGCAGCCTGGGCGGGGTTTCGAACACTGAAGCTTTCTTT	CASSLGGVSNTEAFF
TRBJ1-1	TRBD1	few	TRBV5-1	TGCGCCAGCAGCTTGGAAACAGGGGGATTCACTGAAGCTTTCTTT	CASSLETGGFTEAFF
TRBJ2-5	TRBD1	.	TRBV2	TGTGCCAGCAGACAGGACAGGGTTGGGGAGACCCAGTACTTC	CASRQDRVGETQYF
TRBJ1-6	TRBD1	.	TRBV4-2	TGTGCCAGCAGCCAAGCGGGCGGACAGGGGGCAAATTCACCCCTCCACTTT	CASSQAGGQGANSPLHF
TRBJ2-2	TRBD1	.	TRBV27	TGTGCCAGCAGTTTCGGACAGGGAACGAACACCGGGGAGCTGTTTTTT	CASSFGQGTNTGELFF
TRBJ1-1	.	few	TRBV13	TGTGCCAGCAGCTCGAACAGGTGGGCGGCTGAAGCTTTCTTT	CASSSNRWAAEAFF
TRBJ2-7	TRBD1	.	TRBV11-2	TGTGCCAGCAGCCCAAGGACAGGGGCCTCCTACGAGCAGTACTTC	CASSPRTGASYEQYF
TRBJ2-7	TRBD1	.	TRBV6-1	TGTGCCAGCAGTGAAGTCCTGGGACAGGGGGCTGCTGGGAGGTACTTC	CASSEVLGQGAAGRYF
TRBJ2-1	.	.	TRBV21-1	TGTGCCAGCAGCAGTAACAGCGGGAGATGCCACAATGAGCAGTTCTTC	CASSSNSGRCHNEQFF
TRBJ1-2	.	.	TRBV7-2	TGTGCCAGCAGCTTAGTGGCCCGGAGTGGCTACACCTTC	CASSLVARSGYTF
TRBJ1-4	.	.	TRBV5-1	TGCGCCAGCAGCTTGGGTGGGACACAAAATGAAAAACTGTTTTTT	CASSLGGTQNEKLFF
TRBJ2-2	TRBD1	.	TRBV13	TGTGCCAGCAGCTTAGTTTCGGGACAGGGATCCGGGGAGCTGTTTTTT	CASSLVSGQGSGELFF
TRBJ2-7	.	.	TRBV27	TGTGCCAGCAGTTTATCGGGCCAGCCTTTCTACGAGCAGTACTTC	CASSLSGQPFYEQYF
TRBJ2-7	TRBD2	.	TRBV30	TGTGCCTGGGGGGGACTAGCGGGAAGGATGTACGAGCAGTACTTC	CAWGGLAGRMYEQYF
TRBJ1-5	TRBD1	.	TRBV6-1	TGTGCCAGCACCAGAGGGACAGGGGGACAGCCCCAGCATTTT	CASTRGTGGQPQHF
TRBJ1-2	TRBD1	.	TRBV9	TGTGCCAGCAGCGCCTCCGGGACAGGGGGGACTAGTACCTTC	CASSASGTGGTSTF
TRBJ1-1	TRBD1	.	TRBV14	TGTGCCAGCAGCCGAACAACAGGGGTGACCACTGAAGCTTTCTTT	CASSRTTGVTTEAFF
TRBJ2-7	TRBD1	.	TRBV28	TGTGCATCTGGCCTGGGACAGTTTGAAGAGCAGTACTTC	CASGLGQFEEQYF
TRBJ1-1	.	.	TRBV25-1	TGTGCCAGCAGACAGGGAAGGGACACTGAAGCTTTCTTT	CASRQGRDTEAFF
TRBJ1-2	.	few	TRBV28	TGTGCCAGCAGTTTAGGACAACTCTATGGCTACACCTTC	CASSLGQLYGYTF